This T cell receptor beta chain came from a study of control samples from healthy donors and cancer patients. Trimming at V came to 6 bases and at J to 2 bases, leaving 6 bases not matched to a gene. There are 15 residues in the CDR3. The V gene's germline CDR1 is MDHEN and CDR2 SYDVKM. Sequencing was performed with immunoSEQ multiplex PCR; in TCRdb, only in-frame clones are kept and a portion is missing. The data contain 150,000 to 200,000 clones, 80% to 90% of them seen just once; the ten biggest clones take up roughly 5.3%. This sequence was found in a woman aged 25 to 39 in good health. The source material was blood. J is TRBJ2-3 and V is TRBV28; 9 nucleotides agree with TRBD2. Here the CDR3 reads CASRPRTSATDTQYF. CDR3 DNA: TGTGCCAGCAGACCCCGGACTAGCGCCACAGATACGCAGTATTTT.